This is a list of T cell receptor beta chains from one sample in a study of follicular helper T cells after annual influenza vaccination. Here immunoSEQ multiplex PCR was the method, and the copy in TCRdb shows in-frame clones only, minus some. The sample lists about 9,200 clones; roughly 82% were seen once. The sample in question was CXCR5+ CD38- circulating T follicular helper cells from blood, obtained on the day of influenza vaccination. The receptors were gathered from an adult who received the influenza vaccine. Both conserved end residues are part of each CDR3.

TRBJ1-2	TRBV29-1	CSATRQPGYTF
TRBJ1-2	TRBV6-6	CASTMDKDYGYTF
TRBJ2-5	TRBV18	CASSPNRQGKETQYF
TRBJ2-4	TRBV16	CASSQSRVGRNLAKNIQYF
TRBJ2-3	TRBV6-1	CASILDYTDTQYF
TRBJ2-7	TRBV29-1	CSVEYWDGTSSYEQYF
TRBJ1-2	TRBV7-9	CASSMLSDRDGYTF
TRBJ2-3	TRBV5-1	CASRFQGRDTDTQYF
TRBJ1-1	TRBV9	CASSPGTANTEAFF
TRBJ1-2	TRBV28	CASTGSDRVNYGYTF
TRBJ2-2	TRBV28	CASSLGFGRETGELFF
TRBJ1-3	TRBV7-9	CASSFEGSNTIYF
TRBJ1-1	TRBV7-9	CASSRAGTNTEAFF
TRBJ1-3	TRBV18	CASSPSGLSSGNTIYF
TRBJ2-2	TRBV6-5	CASSYGGTGELFF
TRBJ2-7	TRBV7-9	CASSRFAGTGPHEQYF
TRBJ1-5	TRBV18	CASSPNQEDQPQHF
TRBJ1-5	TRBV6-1	CASRRQNQPQHF
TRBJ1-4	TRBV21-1	CASSEKLATRWHNEKLFF
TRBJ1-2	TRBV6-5	CASSQGALGYTF
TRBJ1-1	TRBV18	CASSPQTGTEAFF
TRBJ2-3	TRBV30	CAWSISSGSTDTQYF
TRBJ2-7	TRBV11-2	CASSLGGQGSYEQYF
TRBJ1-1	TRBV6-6	CASSRLNTEAFF
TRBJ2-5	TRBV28	CASSQGQETQYF
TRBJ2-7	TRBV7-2	CASSLSSGTGLAYEQYF
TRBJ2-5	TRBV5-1	CASSLGDNSFQETQYF
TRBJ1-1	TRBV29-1	CSVRPGQLNTEAFF
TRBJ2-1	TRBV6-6	CASSSRPNEQFF
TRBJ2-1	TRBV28	CASSPSGLALHYNEQFF
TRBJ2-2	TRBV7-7	CPWGLCNTGELFF
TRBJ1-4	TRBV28	CASSPGQSEKLFF
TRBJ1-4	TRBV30	CAAGQGMEKLFF
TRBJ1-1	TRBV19	CASKLTVHMNTEAFF
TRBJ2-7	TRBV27	CASSSKTSGRLEQYF
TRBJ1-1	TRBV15	CATSPTVNTEAFF
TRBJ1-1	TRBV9	CASSVAVDYTEAFF
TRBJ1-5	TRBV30	CAWSPQNQPQHF
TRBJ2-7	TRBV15	CATSREYNSYEQYF
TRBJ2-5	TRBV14	CASSVTGTGYETQYF
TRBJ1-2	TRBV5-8	CASSLRYGYTF
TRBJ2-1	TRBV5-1	CASSLGPDQEQFF
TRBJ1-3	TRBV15	CATSGRTGIGSGNTIYF
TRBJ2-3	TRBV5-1	CASSSGTSGRVTDTQYF
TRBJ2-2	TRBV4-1	CASSQGVGELFF
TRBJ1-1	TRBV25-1	CASSEDQDSEAFF
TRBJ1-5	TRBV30	CAWSRGRGDQPQHF
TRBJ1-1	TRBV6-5	CASSYSSRVDTEAFF
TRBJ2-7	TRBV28	CASSGQGYEQYF
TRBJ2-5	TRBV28	CASGGLAARETQYF
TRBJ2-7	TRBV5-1	CASSWDRGGYEQYF
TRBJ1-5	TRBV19	CASSIARTAYSNQPQHF
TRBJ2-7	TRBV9	CASSPNTSPNYEQYF
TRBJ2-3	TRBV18	CASSPYSRDKDTDTQYF
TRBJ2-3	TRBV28	CASRSGQGETDTQYF
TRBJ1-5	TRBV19	CASSIWSSRSGQPQHF